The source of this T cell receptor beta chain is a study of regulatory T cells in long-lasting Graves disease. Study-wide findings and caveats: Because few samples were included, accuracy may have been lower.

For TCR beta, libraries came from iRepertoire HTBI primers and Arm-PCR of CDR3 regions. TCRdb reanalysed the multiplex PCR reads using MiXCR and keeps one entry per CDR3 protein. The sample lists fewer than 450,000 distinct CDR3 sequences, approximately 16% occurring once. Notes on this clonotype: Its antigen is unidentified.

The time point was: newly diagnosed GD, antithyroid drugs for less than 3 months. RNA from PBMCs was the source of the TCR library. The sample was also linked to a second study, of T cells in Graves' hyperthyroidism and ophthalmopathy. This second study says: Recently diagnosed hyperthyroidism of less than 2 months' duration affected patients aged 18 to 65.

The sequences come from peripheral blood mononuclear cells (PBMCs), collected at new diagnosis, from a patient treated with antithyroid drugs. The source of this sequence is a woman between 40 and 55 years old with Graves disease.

The CDR3 nucleotides read TGTGCCAGCAGGCCCTTGATACAGGGAGGGCCCTACAATGAGCAGTTCTTC. Translated: CASRPLIQGGPYNEQFF. V and J are TRBV6-2 or TRBV6-3 and TRBJ2-1, with D perhaps TRBD2 (7 bases). This CDR3 has 17 amino acids. Trimming stripped 6 bases from V and 2 bases from J, with 20 bases between. Germline CDR1 and CDR2: MNHEY and SVGEGT.